The T cell receptor (beta chain) under discussion was sequenced for a study of CD8 T cells in ankylosing spondylitis. This CDR3 has 12 residues. Trimming cost V 7 bases and J 16 bases; bases outside gene matches: 12. Findings of the study overall: According to the report, clones linked to the disease were significantly enriched in matched synovial fluid samples taken from ankylosing spondylitis patients.

With respect to this clonotype: The antigen remains unidentified.

TCRdb used MiXCR to reprocess the 5' RACE reads, holding one entry per CDR3 protein. The sample lists roughly 240,000 distinct CDR3 sequences; more than 25% were seen once. The V call is TRBV12-3 or TRBV12-4, the J call TRBJ2-1; 8 bases fit TRBD2. Input material: blood, either unsorted or a sorted T cell fraction (not recorded which). The source of this sequence is a male donor with ankylosing spondylitis or in good health (not recorded which). The CDR3 spells CASTPLGGGSFF. The CDR3 bases are TGTGCCAGCACCCCGTTGGGCGGGGGGTCTTTCTTC.